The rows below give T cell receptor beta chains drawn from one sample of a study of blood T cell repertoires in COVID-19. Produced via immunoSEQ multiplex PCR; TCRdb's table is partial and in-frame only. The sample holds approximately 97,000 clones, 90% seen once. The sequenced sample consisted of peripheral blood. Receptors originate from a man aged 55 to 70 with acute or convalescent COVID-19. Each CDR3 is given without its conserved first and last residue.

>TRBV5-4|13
ASSLGVKEDYGYT
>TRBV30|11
AWSVRSGNTIY
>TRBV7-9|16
ASSLLTGGRVFTGELF
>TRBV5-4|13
ASSPDRGRVDTQY
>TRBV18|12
ASSPKRGTGELF
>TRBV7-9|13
ASSPRVASGSRQY
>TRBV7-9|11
ASSFRDSLGAF
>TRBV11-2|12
ASSLAAGNTEAF
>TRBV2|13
ASRSGTVNTGELF
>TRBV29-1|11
SVESRVDTEAF
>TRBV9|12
ASSVDQVHYGYT
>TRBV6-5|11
ASRAGGVQPQH
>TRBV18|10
ASSPTPYEQY
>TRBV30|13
AWSPTDRGRQPQH
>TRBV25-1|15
ASSESPGRSSYNEQF
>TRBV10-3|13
AISEDGGHTDTQY
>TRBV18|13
ASSRDRLSSYEQY
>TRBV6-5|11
ASRRDRLTEAF
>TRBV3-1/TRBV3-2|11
ASSQTGSGGYT
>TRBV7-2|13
ASSLDSANTGELF